This TCR beta chain appears in the sequencing data of a study of graft-versus-host responses after intestinal transplantation. Trimming took off 5 bases at V and 6 bases at J, with 8 bases between the two ends. Germline V gene data show CDR1 as MNHEY and CDR2 as SVGAGI. CDR3 length: 11 amino acids. The data were produced by immunoSEQ multiplex PCR, yet TCRdb's version contains in-frame clones alone and is incomplete. The data hold approximately 86,000 clones, with 90% to 95% observed a single time. Study findings and constraints: In patients with graft-donor T cell macrochimerism, allograft graft-versus-host to host-versus-graft clonal ratios were high.

For this clone: Antigen specificity is unknown.

The input for sequencing was unstimulated CD4+ T cells sorted from spleen or lymph node cells, taken before intestinal transplant. The sequence was obtained from a human donor who received an intestinal transplant. The chain couples TRBV6-5 to TRBJ2-7; a weak D match, TRBD1 (6 bases). This chain's CDR3 is CASSQGLEQYF. In DNA, the CDR3 is TGTGCCAGCAGTCAGGGGCTCGAGCAGTACTTC.